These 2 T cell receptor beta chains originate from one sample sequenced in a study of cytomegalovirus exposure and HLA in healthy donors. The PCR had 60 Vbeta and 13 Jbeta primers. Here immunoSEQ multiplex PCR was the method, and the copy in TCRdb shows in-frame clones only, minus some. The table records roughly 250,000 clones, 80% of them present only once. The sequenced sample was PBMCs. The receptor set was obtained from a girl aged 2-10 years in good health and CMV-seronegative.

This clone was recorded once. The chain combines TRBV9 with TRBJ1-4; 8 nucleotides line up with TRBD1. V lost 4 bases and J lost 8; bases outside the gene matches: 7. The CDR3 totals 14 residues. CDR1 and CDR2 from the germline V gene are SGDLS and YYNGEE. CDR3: CASSPRDRPEKLFF. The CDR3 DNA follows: TGTGCCAGCAGCCCCAGGGACAGGCCCGAAAAACTGTTTTTT.

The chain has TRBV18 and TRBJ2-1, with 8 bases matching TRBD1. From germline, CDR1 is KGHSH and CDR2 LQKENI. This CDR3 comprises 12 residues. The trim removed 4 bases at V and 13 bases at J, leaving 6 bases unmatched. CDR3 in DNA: TGTGCCAGCTCACGGCAGGGACAGGCACAGTTCTTC. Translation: CASSRQGQAQFF.